Below are 2 T cell receptor beta chains sequenced from a single sample in a study of CXCR3-negative and CXCR3-positive naive CD8 T cells. General observations from the study: Naive CXCR3-positive cells had TRB CDR3s more hydrophobic than those of CXCR3-negative naive cells.

Through 5' RACE with UMI labels, the TRB cDNA libraries were prepared. Each CDR3 protein gets one entry in TCRdb, which reprocessed the 5' RACE reads and gives no DNA. The table lists under 75,000 distinct CDR3 sequences. Their antigens remain unidentified. Sequences were obtained from naive CXCR3+ CD8+ T cells from blood. This sample's subset: CD45RO-CCR7+CD27+CD95- naive CD8+ T cells expressing CXCR3 (TNR3+). The origin of the receptors is a human donor in good health. Some clones in this sample may be carry-over from other donors' samples.

The chain is built from TRBV24-1 and TRBJ2-1. The CDR3 covers 17 residues. CDR1 and CDR2 from the germline V gene are KGHDR and SFDVKD. The CDR3 sequence is CATSASVSADSYNEQFF.

V gene TRBV7-9 combines with J gene TRBJ2-7. Germline CDR1 reads SEHNR; CDR2 reads FQNEAQ (reference sequence). The CDR3 has 15 amino acids. The CDR3 region is CASSPHIRESYEQYF.